The TCR beta chain described here comes from a study of cytomegalovirus exposure and HLA in healthy donors. The PCR contained 60 Vbeta and 13 Jbeta primers. Data came from immunoSEQ multiplex PCR; TCRdb stores just in-frame clones and leaves some out. Here the sample spans 150,000 to 200,000 clones, 70% to 80% being singletons. This clone was counted only a few times. One end of the junction varies from germline; a read error may be responsible. The CDR3 totals 16 residues. Germline values: CDR1 SEHNR, CDR2 FQNEAQ (reference sequence). This TCR was recovered from a male donor in good health and CMV-seronegative. This rearrangement joins TRBV7-9 to TRBJ1-4; 9 nucleotides agree with TRBD1. The sequenced sample was PBMCs. The CDR3 nucleotides read TGTTCCAGCAGCCAGCAGCCCGGGACAGGGAATGAAAAACTGTTTTTT. This sequence encodes CSSSQQPGTGNEKLFF. The whole variable domain, filled in from reference TRBV7-9 and TRBJ1-4, reads DTGVSQNPRHKITKRGQNVTFRCDPISEHNRLYWYRQTLGQGPEFLTYFQNEAQLEKSRLLSDRFSAERPKGSFSTLEIQRTEQGDSAMYLCSSSQQPGTGNEKLFFGSGTQLSVL.